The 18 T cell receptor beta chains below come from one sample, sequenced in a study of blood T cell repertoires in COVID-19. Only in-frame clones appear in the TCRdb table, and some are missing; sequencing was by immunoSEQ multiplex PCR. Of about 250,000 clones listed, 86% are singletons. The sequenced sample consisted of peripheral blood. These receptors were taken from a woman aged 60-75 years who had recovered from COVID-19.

The CDR3 is CASSIRLAGGSYEQYF. The DNA for the CDR3 is TGTGCCAGCAGCATCAGACTGGCAGGGGGCTCCTACGAGCAGTACTTC. This chain links TRBV5-6 with TRBJ2-7; 7 bases are a match to TRBD1. After removal of 4 bases from V and 0 bases from J, the junction contained 10 bases not matched to a gene. CDR3 length: 16 amino acids. CDR1 SGHDT and CDR2 YYEEEE come from the germline V gene.

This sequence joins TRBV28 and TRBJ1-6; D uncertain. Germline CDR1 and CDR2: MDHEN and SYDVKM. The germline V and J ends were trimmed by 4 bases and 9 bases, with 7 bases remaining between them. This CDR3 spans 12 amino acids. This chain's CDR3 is CASSSLSSPLHF. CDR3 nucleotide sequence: TGTGCCAGCAGTTCCCTCAGTTCACCCCTCCACTTT.

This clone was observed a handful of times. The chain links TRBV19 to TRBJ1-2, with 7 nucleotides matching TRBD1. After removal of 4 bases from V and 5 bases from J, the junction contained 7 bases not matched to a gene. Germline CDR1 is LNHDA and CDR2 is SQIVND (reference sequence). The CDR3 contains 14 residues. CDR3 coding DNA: TGTGCCAGTAGTAGGGGACAGAAGGGTTATGGCTACACCTTC. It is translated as CASSRGQKGYGYTF.

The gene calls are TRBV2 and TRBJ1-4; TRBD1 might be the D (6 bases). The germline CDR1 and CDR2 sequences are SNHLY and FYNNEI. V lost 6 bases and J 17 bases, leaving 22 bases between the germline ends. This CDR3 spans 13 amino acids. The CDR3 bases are TGTGCCAGCAGAGTACGACAGGCGATAGATATATTTTTT. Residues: CASRVRQAIDIFF.

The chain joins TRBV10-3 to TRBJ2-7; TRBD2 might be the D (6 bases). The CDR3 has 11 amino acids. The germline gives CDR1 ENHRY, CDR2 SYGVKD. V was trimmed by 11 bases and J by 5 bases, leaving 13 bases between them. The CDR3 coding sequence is TGTGCCTCTGGGCCGGGGGACGAGCAGTACTTC. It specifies CASGPGDEQYF.

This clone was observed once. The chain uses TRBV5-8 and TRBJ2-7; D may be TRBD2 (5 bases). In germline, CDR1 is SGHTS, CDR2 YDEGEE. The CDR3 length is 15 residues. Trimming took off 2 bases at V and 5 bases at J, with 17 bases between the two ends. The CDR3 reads CASSLSSTRSHEQYF. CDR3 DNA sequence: TGTGCCAGCAGCTTATCCTCAACTAGATCCCACGAGCAGTACTTC.

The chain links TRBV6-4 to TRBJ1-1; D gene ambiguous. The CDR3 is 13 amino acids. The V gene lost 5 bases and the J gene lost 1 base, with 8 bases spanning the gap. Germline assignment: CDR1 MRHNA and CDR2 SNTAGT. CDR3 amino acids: CASSPEPNTEAFF. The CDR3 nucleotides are TGTGCCAGCAGTCCGGAGCCGAACACTGAAGCTTTCTTT.

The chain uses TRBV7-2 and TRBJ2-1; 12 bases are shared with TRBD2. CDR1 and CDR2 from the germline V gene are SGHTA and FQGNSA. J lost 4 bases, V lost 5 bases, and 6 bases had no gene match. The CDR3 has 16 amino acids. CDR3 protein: CASSPTSGGLYNEQFF. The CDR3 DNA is TGTGCCAGCAGCCCGACTAGCGGGGGCCTTTACAATGAGCAGTTCTTC.

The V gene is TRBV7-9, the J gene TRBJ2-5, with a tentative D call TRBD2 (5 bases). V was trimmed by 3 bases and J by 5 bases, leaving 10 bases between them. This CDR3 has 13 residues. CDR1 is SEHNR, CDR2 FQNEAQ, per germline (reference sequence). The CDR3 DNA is TGTGCCAGCAGCTTCGAGGGTGGGGAGACCCAGTACTTC. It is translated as CASSFEGGETQYF.

The DNA for the CDR3 is TGTGCCAGCAGTGGCACAGGGGTGGGCACCGGGGAGCTGTTTTTT. As protein: CASSGTGVGTGELFF. The J gene is TRBJ2-2, the V gene TRBV28, with 7 bases matching TRBD1. The length of the CDR3 is 15 residues. The germline V gene encodes CDR1 MDHEN and CDR2 SYDVKM. After removal of 5 bases from V and 4 bases from J, the junction contained 7 bases not matched to a gene. Using reference TRBV28 and TRBJ2-2 for the parts outside the CDR3, the full variable domain is DVKVTQSSRYLVKRTGEKVFLECVQDMDHENMFWYRQDPGLGLRLIYFSYDVKMKEKGDIPEGYSVSREKKERFSLILESASTNQTSMYLCASSGTGVGTGELFFGEGSRLTVL.

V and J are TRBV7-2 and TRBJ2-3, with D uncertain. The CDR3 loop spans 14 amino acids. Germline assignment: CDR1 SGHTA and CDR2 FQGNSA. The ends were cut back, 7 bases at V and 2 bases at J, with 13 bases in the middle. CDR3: CASTAFSNTDTQYF. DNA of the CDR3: TGTGCCAGCACCGCGTTTAGCAACACAGATACGCAGTATTTT.

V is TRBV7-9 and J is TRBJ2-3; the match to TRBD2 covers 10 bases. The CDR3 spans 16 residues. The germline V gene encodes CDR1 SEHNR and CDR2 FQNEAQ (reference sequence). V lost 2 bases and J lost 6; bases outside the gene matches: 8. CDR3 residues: CASSLPLAGAEDTQYF. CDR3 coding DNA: TGTGCCAGCAGCTTACCCCTAGCGGGGGCTGAGGATACGCAGTATTTT.

The CDR3 DNA follows: TGTGCCAGCAGTTTCGTCGTTCGAGGGAACACCGGGGAGCTGTTTTTT. It is translated as CASSFVVRGNTGELFF. J is TRBJ2-2 and V is TRBV27; D is uncertain. Germline CDR1 is MNHEY and CDR2 is SMNVEV (reference sequence). V shed 3 bases and J shed 1 base, with 12 bases lying between them. This CDR3 contains 16 residues.

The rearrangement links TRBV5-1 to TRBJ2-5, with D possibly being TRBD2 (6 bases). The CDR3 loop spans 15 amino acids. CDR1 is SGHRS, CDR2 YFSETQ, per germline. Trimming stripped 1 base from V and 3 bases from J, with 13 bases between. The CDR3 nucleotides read TGCGCCAGCAGCTTGCGCCCGGGAGCAGAAGAGACCCAGTACTTC. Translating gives CASSLRPGAEETQYF.

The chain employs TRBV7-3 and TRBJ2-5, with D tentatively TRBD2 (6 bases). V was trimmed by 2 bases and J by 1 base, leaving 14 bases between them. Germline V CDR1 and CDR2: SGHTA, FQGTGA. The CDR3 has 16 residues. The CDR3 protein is CASSLGGGSGQETQYF. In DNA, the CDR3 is TGTGCCAGCAGCTTAGGCGGCGGTAGCGGCCAAGAGACCCAGTACTTC.

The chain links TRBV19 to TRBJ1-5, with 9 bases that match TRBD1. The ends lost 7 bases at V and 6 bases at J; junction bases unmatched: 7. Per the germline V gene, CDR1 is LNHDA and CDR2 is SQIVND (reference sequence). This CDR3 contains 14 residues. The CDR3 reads CASKPGQGRQPQHF. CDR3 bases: TGTGCCAGTAAGCCGGGACAGGGCCGTCAGCCCCAGCATTTT.

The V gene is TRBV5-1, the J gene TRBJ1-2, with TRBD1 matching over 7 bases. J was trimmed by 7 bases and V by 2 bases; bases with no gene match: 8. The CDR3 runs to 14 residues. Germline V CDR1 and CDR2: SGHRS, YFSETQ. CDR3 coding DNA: TGCGCCAGCAGCTTCGGGACGACAGGGCTTGGCTACACCTTC. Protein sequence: CASSFGTTGLGYTF.

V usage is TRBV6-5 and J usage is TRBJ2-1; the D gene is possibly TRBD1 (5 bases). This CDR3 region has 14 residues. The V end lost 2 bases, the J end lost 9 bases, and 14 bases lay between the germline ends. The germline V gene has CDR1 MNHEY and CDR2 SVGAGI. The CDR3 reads CASSYAGYGIEQFF. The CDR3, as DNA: TGTGCCAGCAGTTACGCAGGGTACGGTATTGAGCAGTTCTTC.